What follows are 27 T cell receptor beta chains derived from one specimen sequenced in a study of T-cell reconstitution after alpha-beta-depleted transplantation in children. Preparing the TCRbeta library involved the use of unique molecular identifiers. TCRdb reanalysed the PCR reads using MiXCR and keeps one entry per CDR3 protein. The sample lists 200,000 to 300,000 distinct CDR3 sequences, 12% seen once, with about 2.4% in the top ten. The sample consisted of PBMCs from the stem cell graft donor, taken from the stem cell graft. These receptor sequences come from a human donor who donated a stem cell graft to a child with acute lymphoblastic leukemia.

DNA of the CDR3: TGTGCCAGCAGCCCCCTGGGAGCGGGACGGCCAGATACGCAGTATTTT. Translated, it gives CASSPLGAGRPDTQYF. V is TRBV5-6 and J is TRBJ2-3; 7 nucleotides agree with TRBD2. The CDR3 loop spans 16 amino acids. Losses at the gene ends were 4 bases for V and 4 bases for J; bases not matched to a gene: 12. From germline, CDR1 is SGHDT and CDR2 YYEEEE.

This clonotype has at least ten counts. The chain links TRBV7-9 to TRBJ2-7, with 7 bases fitting TRBD2. The CDR3 is 16 residues long. The germline CDR1 and CDR2 sequences are SEHNR and FQNEAQ (reference sequence). The trim removed 5 bases at V and 4 bases at J, leaving 14 bases unmatched. The CDR3 loop is CASSPRGVVSYYEQYF. Written as DNA, the CDR3 is TGTGCCAGCAGCCCCCGGGGGGTCGTTAGTTATTACGAGCAGTACTTC. The complete variable domain, with remaining parts taken from reference TRBV7-9 and TRBJ2-7, reads DTGVSQNPRHKITKRGQNVTFRCDPISEHNRLYWYRQTLGQGPEFLTYFQNEAQLEKSRLLSDRFSAERPKGSFSTLEIQRTEQGDSAMYLCASSPRGVVSYYEQYFGPGTRLTVT.

This clonotype has more than one count but fewer than ten. J is TRBJ2-2 and V is TRBV2; D may be TRBD2 (6 bases). Trimming took 7 bases from V and 5 from J, leaving 14 bases between them. The CDR3 covers 14 residues. Germline CDR1 and CDR2: SNHLY and FYNNEI. For the CDR3, the DNA is TGTGCCAGCAACTTCGGGGGAACGACCGGGGAGCTGTTTTTT. This translates into CASNFGGTTGELFF.

As regards this clonotype: It may be a read error: a sequence one base away is much more abundant. This chain uses TRBV14 with TRBJ2-1; perhaps D is TRBD1 or TRBD2 (5 bases each). V was shortened by 0 bases and J by 6 bases, with 15 bases between the two germline ends. Germline assignment: CDR1 SGHDN and CDR2 FVKESK. There are 16 residues in the CDR3. The CDR3 sequence is CASSQDLGWDRNEQFF. CDR3 coding DNA: TGTGCCAGCAGCCAAGATCTTGGCTGGGACCGCAATGAGCAGTTCTTC.

This clonotype came up many times. This sequence joins TRBV27 and TRBJ1-6; possible D gene TRBD1, 5 bases. The V gene lost 5 bases and the J gene lost 4 bases, with 12 bases spanning the gap. The CDR3 is made up of 15 amino acids. The germline CDR1 and CDR2 sequences are MNHEY and SMNVEV (reference sequence). As DNA, the CDR3 is TGTGCCAGCAGTCCCCGGGGCGGGTATAATTCACCCCTCCACTTT. Protein sequence: CASSPRGGYNSPLHF.

Ten or more counts support this clonotype. The chain joins TRBV24-1 to TRBJ2-5; a possible D gene is TRBD1 (6 bases). V was clipped by 4 bases and J by 2 bases, with 13 bases between them. The CDR3 is made up of 15 amino acids. Germline V gene data show CDR1 as KGHDR and CDR2 as SFDVKD. The CDR3: CATSESGQLQETQYF. CDR3 bases: TGTGCCACCAGTGAATCCGGACAGTTACAAGAGACCCAGTACTTC.

The chain has TRBV7-2 and TRBJ2-5, with TRBD2 matching over 8 bases. Germline CDR1 reads SGHTA; CDR2 reads FQGNSA. The V gene end was trimmed by 4 bases and the J gene end by 7 bases; junction bases not matched to a gene: 5. CDR3 size: 13 residues. The CDR3 is CASSYGGAGTQYF. The CDR3 DNA sequence: TGTGCCAGCAGCTACGGGGGGGCGGGGACCCAGTACTTC.

The chain combines TRBV7-9 with TRBJ1-6; 7 nucleotides agree with TRBD1. The V gene's germline CDR1 is SEHNR and CDR2 FQNEAQ (reference sequence). V shed 3 bases, J shed 7 bases, and the junction held 6 bases outside the gene matches. CDR3 size: 15 residues. The CDR3 reads CASSFTGTANSPLHF. CDR3 coding DNA: TGTGCCAGCAGCTTTACTGGGACAGCGAATTCACCCCTCCACTTT.

This clonotype was picked up many times. The chain recombines TRBV6-5 with TRBJ1-6, with D possibly TRBD1 on 6 matching bases. The CDR3 covers 15 residues. V was clipped by 7 bases and J by 1 base, with 11 bases between them. The V gene's germline CDR1 is MNHEY and CDR2 SVGAGI. The CDR3 loop reads CASTQGLSYNSPLHF. The CDR3 DNA reads TGTGCCAGCACGCAGGGGCTTTCCTATAATTCACCCCTCCACTTT.

This clonotype was detected ten times or more. The chain carries TRBV20-1 and TRBJ1-5; D may be TRBD1 (5 bases). Per germline, CDR1 DFQATT and CDR2 SNEGSKA (reference sequence). The CDR3 runs to 14 residues. V was shortened by 3 bases and J by 6 bases, with 15 bases between the two germline ends. The CDR3 DNA is TGCAGTGCTAGGGAAACGGGACTTTCTCAGCCCCAGCATTTT. Protein product: CSARETGLSQPQHF.

J is TRBJ2-7 and V is TRBV7-2; possibly TRBD2 for D (5 bases). Trimming pared 3 bases from V and 0 bases from J, leaving 9 bases between. Germline V gene sequence: CDR1 SGHTA, CDR2 FQGNSA. This CDR3 has 14 amino acids. The CDR3 reads CASSFVDFSYEQYF. CDR3 nucleotide sequence: TGTGCCAGCAGCTTCGTGGACTTCTCCTACGAGCAGTACTTC.

This clonotype was detected ten times or more. This chain joins TRBV28 and TRBJ2-1; D is tentatively TRBD1 or TRBD2 (5 bases each). The V and J ends lost 8 bases and 1 base respectively, with 15 bases between them. Germline-derived CDR1 and CDR2 are MDHEN and SYDVKM. The CDR3 has 15 residues. CDR3 in DNA: TGTGCCAGCGCAACCCGGGACGGATCCTACAATGAGCAGTTCTTC. Translation gives CASATRDGSYNEQFF.

This clonotype was counted ten times or more. The chain uses TRBV20-1 and TRBJ1-5; perhaps TRBD1 as D (5 bases). The CDR3 contains 13 residues. Germline CDR1 reads DFQATT; CDR2 reads SNEGSKA (reference sequence). The CDR3 region is CSQGIRGNQPQHF. The CDR3, as DNA: TGCAGCCAGGGTATTCGGGGCAATCAGCCCCAGCATTTT.

This clonotype has ten or more counts. This chain connects TRBV10-3 to TRBJ2-2; D gene ambiguous. The V gene lost 7 bases and the J gene lost 7 bases, with 22 bases spanning the gap. This CDR3 region has 16 residues. Germline assignment: CDR1 ENHRY and CDR2 SYGVKD. The CDR3 reads CAITPTWSARGGELFF. The CDR3 bases are TGTGCCATCACCCCCACTTGGAGCGCCAGAGGCGGGGAGCTGTTTTTT.

This clonotype was detected many times. The chain combines TRBV27 with TRBJ2-1, with 8 bases aligning to TRBD1. Looked up from germline, CDR1 is MNHEY and CDR2 is SMNVEV (reference sequence). The CDR3 is made up of 15 amino acids. V gave up 7 bases and J gave up 3 bases; unmatched junction bases: 8. The CDR3 reads CASTKDRASYNEQFF. The CDR3, as DNA: TGTGCCAGCACCAAGGACAGGGCGAGCTACAATGAGCAGTTCTTC.

This clonotype was seen only a few times. The V and J genes are TRBV25-1 and TRBJ2-7, with 8 bases identical to TRBD1. The germline V gene encodes CDR1 MGHDK and CDR2 SYGVNS. CDR3 length: 15 amino acids. Germline trimming cut 4 bases from V and 2 bases from J; bases unmatched to any gene: 7. CDR3: CASSGRDRQTYEQYF. CDR3 nucleotide sequence: TGTGCCAGCAGTGGCCGGGACAGGCAGACCTACGAGCAGTACTTC.

This clonotype was detected ten times or more. V gene TRBV27 combines with J gene TRBJ1-1; a weak D match, TRBD1 (5 bases). The CDR3 is 15 residues long. Germline CDR1 MNHEY, CDR2 SMNVEV (reference sequence). V was clipped by 0 bases and J by 11 bases, with 19 bases between them. The CDR3 region is CASSLSGGTDGGAFF. Here the CDR3 DNA reads TGTGCCAGCAGTTTATCCGGGGGGACTGATGGAGGGGCTTTCTTT.

This clonotype was observed at least ten times. The chain recombines TRBV5-1 with TRBJ2-3; 7 nucleotides align to TRBD1. The CDR3 runs 15 residues. Germline V gene data show CDR1 as SGHRS and CDR2 as YFSETQ. V trimming: 2 bases; J trimming: 4 bases; junction bases outside the gene matches: 7. The CDR3 nucleotides are TGCGCCAGCAGCTTAAAACAGGGGAGCGCAGATACGCAGTATTTT. It specifies CASSLKQGSADTQYF.

This clonotype came up many times. The chain is built from TRBV9 and TRBJ1-3; no definite D call. CDR3 length: 14 amino acids. Trimming stripped 5 bases from V and 4 bases from J, with 13 bases between. The germline V gene has CDR1 SGDLS and CDR2 YYNGEE. The DNA of the CDR3 is TGTGCCAGCAGTCCCGCTTCGAGGGGAAACACCATATATTTT. It is translated as CASSPASRGNTIYF.

Details on this clonotype: A much more abundant neighbour one base away suggests this may be a read error. V is TRBV15 and J is TRBJ2-7; D is undetermined. Trimming took off 5 bases at V and 3 bases at J, with 8 bases between the two ends. Germline CDR1 and CDR2: LNHNV and YYDKDF (reference sequence). This CDR3 has 12 residues. CDR3 sequence reads: CATSEVGYEQYF. The CDR3 bases are TGTGCCACCAGCGAAGTGGGCTACGAGCAGTACTTC.

This clonotype was observed many times. The CDR3 DNA follows: TGTGCCAGTTCCAGACAGGGTCTACAAGAGACCCAGTACTTC. It yields the protein CASSRQGLQETQYF. This chain connects TRBV19 to TRBJ2-5, with 7 bases aligning to TRBD1. Germline CDR1 LNHDA, CDR2 SQIVND (reference sequence). This CDR3 contains 14 residues. With V trimmed by 8 bases and J by 2 bases, 8 bases remained unmatched.

This clonotype was counted many times. This chain uses TRBV12-3 or TRBV12-4 with TRBJ1-4; D gene unclear. The CDR3 contains 14 residues. The ends were cut back, 7 bases at V and 8 bases at J, with 17 bases in the middle. The CDR3 protein is CASKKGGGNEKLFF. CDR3 in DNA: TGTGCCAGCAAAAAAGGTGGTGGGAACGAAAAACTGTTTTTT.

This clonotype was counted between two and nine times. The rearrangement links TRBV29-1 to TRBJ2-3; D unresolved. The germline V gene encodes CDR1 SQVTM and CDR2 ANQGSEA. The V gene lost 3 bases and the J gene lost 4 bases, with 17 bases spanning the gap. This CDR3 comprises 15 residues. The CDR3 DNA sequence: TGCAGCGTTGAGTCGACGTCGGACCTCGCAGATACGCAGTATTTT. The encoded protein is CSVESTSDLADTQYF.

At least ten counts were recorded for this clonotype. This chain links TRBV5-1 with TRBJ1-1; 11 bases match TRBD1. V lost 0 bases, J lost 3 bases, and 4 bases stayed unmatched. Germline V CDR1 and CDR2: SGHRS, YFSETQ. This CDR3 contains 16 residues. The CDR3 region has the DNA TGCGCCAGCAGCTTGGGGACAGGGGGCGCAGACACTGAAGCTTTCTTT. Its protein product is CASSLGTGGADTEAFF.

This clonotype was counted at least ten times. This chain links TRBV7-2 with TRBJ2-5; D gene uncertain. The CDR3 runs to 13 residues. Trimming shortened V by 5 bases and J by 4 bases, and 11 bases separated the two germline ends. CDR1 is SGHTA and CDR2 is FQGNSA in the germline V gene. The CDR3 sequence: CASSGRVRETQYF. The CDR3 DNA sequence: TGTGCCAGCAGCGGTAGGGTTCGAGAGACCCAGTACTTC.

This clonotype was detected many times. Written as DNA, the CDR3 is TGCAGCGTTGAACGAGGTTACGAGCAGTACTTC. It codes for CSVERGYEQYF. This chain uses TRBV29-1 with TRBJ2-7, with unresolved D. Between the trimmed V and J ends, which lost 2 bases and 4 bases, there was a span of 6 bases. Germline assignment: CDR1 SQVTM and CDR2 ANQGSEA. The CDR3 consists of 11 residues.

This clonotype was picked up a small number of times. The V gene is TRBV12-3 or TRBV12-4, the J gene TRBJ2-1; possible D gene TRBD1, 6 bases. The CDR3 sequence is 15 residues long. V gave up 1 base and J gave up 7 bases, with 14 bases separating them. The CDR3 region is CASSLVRGIRNEQFF. CDR3 nucleotides: TGTGCCAGCAGTTTAGTCAGGGGAATTAGGAATGAGCAGTTCTTC.